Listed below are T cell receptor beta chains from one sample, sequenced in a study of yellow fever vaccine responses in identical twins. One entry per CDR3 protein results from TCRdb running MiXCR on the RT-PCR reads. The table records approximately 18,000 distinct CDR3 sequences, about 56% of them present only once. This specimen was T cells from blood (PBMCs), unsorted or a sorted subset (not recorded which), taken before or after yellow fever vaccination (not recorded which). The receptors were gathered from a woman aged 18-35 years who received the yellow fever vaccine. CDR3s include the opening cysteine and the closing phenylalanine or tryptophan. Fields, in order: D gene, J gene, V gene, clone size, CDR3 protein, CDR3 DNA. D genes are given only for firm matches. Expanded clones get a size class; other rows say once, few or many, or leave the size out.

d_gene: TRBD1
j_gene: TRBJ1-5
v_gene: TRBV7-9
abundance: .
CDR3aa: CASSTGQGASNQPQHF
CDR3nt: TGTGCCAGCAGCACCGGACAGGGGGCCAGCAATCAGCCCCAGCATTTT

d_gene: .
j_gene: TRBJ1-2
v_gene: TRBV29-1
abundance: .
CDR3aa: CSVEVGSNYGYTF
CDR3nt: TGCAGCGTTGAAGTCGGAAGTAACTATGGCTACACCTTC

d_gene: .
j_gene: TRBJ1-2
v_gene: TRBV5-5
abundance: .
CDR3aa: CASSLNLGTYGYTF
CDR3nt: TGTGCCAGCAGCTTGAACCTGGGGACCTATGGCTACACCTTC

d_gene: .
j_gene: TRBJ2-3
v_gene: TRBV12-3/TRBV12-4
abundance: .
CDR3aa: CASSSPPITDTQYF
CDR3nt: TGTGCCAGCAGTTCGCCTCCTATCACAGATACGCAGTATTTT

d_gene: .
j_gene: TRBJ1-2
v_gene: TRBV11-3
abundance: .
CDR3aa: CASSLVGSGAGYTF
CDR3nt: TGTGCCAGCAGCTTAGTAGGCTCAGGAGCGGGCTACACCTTC

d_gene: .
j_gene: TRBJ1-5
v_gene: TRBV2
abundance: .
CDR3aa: CASTADSNQPQHF
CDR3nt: TGTGCCAGCACCGCCGATAGCAATCAGCCCCAGCATTTT

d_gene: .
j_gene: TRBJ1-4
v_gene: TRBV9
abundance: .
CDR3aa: CASSVGEGQLLNEKLFF
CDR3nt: TGTGCCAGCAGCGTAGGTGAAGGACAGCTACTTAATGAAAAACTGTTTTTT

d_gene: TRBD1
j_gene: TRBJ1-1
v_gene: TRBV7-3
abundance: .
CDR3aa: CASSSSGQGNTEAFF
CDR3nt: TGTGCCAGCAGCTCTAGCGGACAGGGGAACACTGAAGCTTTCTTT

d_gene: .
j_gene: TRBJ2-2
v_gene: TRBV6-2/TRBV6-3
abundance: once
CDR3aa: CASSRNTGELFF
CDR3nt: TGTGCCAGCAGTCGGAACACCGGGGAGCTGTTTTTT

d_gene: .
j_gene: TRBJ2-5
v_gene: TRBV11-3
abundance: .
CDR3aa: CASSLMSLGETQYF
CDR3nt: TGTGCCAGCAGCTTAATGAGCCTAGGAGAGACCCAGTACTTC

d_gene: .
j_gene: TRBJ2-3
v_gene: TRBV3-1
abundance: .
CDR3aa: CASSQVGDTDTQYF
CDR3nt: TGTGCCAGCAGCCAAGTCGGAGACACAGATACGCAGTATTTT

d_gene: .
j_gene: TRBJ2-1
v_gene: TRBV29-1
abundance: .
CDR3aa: CSSGGNEQFF
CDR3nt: TGCAGCTCTGGGGGTAATGAGCAGTTCTTC

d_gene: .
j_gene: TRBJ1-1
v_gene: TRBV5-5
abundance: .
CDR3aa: CASSPGRVPNTEAFF
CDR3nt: TGTGCCAGCAGCCCCGGAAGGGTTCCGAACACTGAAGCTTTCTTT

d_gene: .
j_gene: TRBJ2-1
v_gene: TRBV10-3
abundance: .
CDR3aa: CAISESEGGGPDEQFF
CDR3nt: TGTGCCATCAGTGAGTCTGAGGGGGGGGGCCCGGATGAGCAGTTCTTC

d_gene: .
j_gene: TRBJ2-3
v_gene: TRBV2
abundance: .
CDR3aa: CASNGPSRTDTQYF
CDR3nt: TGTGCCAGCAACGGCCCTAGCCGCACAGATACGCAGTATTTT

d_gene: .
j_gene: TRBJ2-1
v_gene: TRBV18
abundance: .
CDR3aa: CASSLKGAEISYNEQFF
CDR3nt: TGTGCCAGCTCCCTCAAGGGCGCCGAGATTTCCTACAATGAGCAGTTCTTC

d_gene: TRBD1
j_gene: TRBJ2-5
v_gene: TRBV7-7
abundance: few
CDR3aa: CASSLGTGGRETQYF
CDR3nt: TGTGCCAGCAGCTTAGGGACAGGGGGCAGGGAGACCCAGTACTTC

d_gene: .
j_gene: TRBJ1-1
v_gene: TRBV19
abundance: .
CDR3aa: CASTQVMNTEAFF
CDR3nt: TGTGCCAGTACTCAGGTCATGAACACTGAAGCTTTCTTT

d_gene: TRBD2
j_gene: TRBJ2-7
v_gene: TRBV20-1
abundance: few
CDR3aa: CSAKPSGIYEQYF
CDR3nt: TGCAGTGCTAAGCCTAGCGGGATTTACGAGCAGTACTTC

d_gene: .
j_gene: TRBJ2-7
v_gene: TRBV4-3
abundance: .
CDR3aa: CASSQRMGEWASYEQYF
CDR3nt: TGCGCCAGCAGCCAACGTATGGGGGAGTGGGCTTCCTACGAGCAGTACTTC

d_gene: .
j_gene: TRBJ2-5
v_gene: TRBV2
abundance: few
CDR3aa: CASSGQLKTQYF
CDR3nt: TGTGCCAGCAGTGGACAGTTAAAGACCCAGTACTTC

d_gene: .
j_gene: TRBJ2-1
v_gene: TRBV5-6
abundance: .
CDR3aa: CASSFTGWGYNEQFF
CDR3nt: TGTGCCAGCAGCTTTACTGGGTGGGGGTACAATGAGCAGTTCTTC

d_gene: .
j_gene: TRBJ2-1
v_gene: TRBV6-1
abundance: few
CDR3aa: CASSEKQDFNEQFF
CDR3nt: TGTGCCAGCAGTGAAAAGCAGGACTTCAATGAGCAGTTCTTC

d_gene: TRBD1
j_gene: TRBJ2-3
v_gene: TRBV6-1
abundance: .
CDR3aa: CASSVTGSDTQYF
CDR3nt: TGTGCCAGCAGTGTGACAGGGTCAGATACGCAGTATTTT

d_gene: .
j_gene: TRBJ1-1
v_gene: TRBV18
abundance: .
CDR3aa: CASSPRLKGEAGNTEAFF
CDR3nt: TGTGCCAGCTCACCACGTCTGAAGGGGGAGGCAGGGAACACTGAAGCTTTCTTT

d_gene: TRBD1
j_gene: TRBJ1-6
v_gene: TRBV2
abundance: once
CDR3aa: CASIMDRASSYNSPLHF
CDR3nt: TGTGCCAGCATAATGGACAGGGCGAGCTCCTATAATTCACCCCTCCACTTT

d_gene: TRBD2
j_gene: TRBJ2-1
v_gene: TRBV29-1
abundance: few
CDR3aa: CSVSGGAFNEQFF
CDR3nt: TGCAGCGTTAGCGGGGGGGCTTTTAATGAGCAGTTCTTC

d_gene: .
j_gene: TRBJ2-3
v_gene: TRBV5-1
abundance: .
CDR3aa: CASSFTPSTDTQYF
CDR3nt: TGCGCCAGCAGCTTCACCCCAAGCACAGATACGCAGTATTTT

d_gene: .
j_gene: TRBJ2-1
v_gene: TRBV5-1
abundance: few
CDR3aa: CASSPGGGGYEQFF
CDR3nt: TGCGCCAGCAGCCCTGGAGGGGGTGGGTATGAGCAGTTCTTC

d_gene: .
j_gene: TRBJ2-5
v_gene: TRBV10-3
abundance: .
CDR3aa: CAISASVQETQYF
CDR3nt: TGTGCCATCAGTGCCTCGGTACAAGAGACCCAGTACTTC

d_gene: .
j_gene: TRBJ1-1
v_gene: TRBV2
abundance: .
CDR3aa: CASSVGGSAGAFF
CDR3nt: TGTGCCAGCAGTGTGGGCGGTTCGGCTGGAGCTTTCTTT

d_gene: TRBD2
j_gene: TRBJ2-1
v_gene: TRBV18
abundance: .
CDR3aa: CASSERELVNEQFF
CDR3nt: TGTGCCAGCTCCGAGCGGGAGTTAGTAAATGAGCAGTTCTTC

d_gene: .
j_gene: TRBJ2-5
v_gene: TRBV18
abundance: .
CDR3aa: CASSLDRQETQYF
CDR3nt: TGTGCCAGCTCACTCGACAGGCAAGAGACCCAGTACTTC

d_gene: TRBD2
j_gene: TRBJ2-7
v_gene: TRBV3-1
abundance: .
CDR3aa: CASSPVLAAYEQYF
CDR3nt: TGTGCCAGCAGCCCTGTACTAGCGGCATACGAGCAGTACTTC

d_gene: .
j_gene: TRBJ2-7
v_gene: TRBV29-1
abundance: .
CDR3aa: CSVVGTYEQYF
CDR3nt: TGCAGCGTTGTAGGCACCTACGAGCAGTACTTC

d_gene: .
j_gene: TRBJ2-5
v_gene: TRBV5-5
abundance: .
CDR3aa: CASSLGYQETQYF
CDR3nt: TGTGCCAGCAGCTTGGGGTACCAAGAGACCCAGTACTTC

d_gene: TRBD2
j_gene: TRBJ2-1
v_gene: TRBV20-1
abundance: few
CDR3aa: CSARPSGSGYNEQFF
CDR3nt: TGCAGTGCTAGACCGAGCGGGAGTGGCTACAATGAGCAGTTCTTC

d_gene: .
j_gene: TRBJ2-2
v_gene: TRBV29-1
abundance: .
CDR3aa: CSVDPRQIMNTGELFF
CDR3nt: TGCAGCGTTGATCCCCGACAGATAATGAACACCGGGGAGCTGTTTTTT

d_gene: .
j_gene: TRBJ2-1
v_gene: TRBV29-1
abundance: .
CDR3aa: CSVDTGSNEQFF
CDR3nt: TGCAGCGTAGATACCGGCAGCAATGAGCAGTTCTTC

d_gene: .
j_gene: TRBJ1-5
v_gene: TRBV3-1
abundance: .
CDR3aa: CASSPGRGLNQPQHF
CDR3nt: TGTGCCAGCAGCCCTGGGAGGGGCCTCAATCAGCCCCAGCATTTT

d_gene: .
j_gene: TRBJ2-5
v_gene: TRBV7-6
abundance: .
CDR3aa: CASSLNTAPLETQYF
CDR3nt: TGTGCCAGCAGCTTAAATACAGCCCCATTGGAGACCCAGTACTTC

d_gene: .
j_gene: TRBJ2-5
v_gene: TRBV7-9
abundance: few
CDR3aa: CASSPWGEETQYF
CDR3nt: TGTGCCAGCAGCCCTTGGGGGGAAGAGACCCAGTACTTC

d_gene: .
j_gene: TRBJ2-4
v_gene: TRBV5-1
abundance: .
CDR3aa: CASSLAAGQENIQYF
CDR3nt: TGCGCCAGCAGCTTGGCCGCGGGGCAAGAAAACATTCAGTACTTC

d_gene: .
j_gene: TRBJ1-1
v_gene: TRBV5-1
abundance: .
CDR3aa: CASSSGPGGAEAFF
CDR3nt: TGCGCCAGCAGCTCCGGGCCCGGCGGGGCTGAAGCTTTCTTT

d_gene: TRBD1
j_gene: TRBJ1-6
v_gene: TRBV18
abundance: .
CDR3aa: CASSPFGDRGNSPLHF
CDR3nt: TGTGCCAGCTCACCTTTCGGGGACAGGGGGAATTCACCCCTCCACTTT

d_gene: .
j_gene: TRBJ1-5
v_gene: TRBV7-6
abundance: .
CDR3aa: CASSLGGPQPQHF
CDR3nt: TGTGCCAGCAGCTTAGGAGGCCCCCAGCCCCAGCATTTT

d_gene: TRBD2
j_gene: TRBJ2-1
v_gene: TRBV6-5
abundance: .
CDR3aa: CASSYPSGSSYNEQFF
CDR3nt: TGTGCCAGCAGTTACCCTAGCGGGAGCTCCTACAATGAGCAGTTCTTC

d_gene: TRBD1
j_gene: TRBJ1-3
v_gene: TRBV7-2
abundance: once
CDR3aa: CASSIQGADGNTIYF
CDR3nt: TGTGCCAGCAGCATACAGGGGGCAGATGGAAACACCATATATTTT

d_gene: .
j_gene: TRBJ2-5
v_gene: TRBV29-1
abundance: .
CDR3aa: CSVYRVGETQYF
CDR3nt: TGCAGCGTTTATCGTGTTGGAGAGACCCAGTACTTC

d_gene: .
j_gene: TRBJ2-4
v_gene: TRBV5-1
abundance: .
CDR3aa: CASSLIDRTKNIQYF
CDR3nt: TGCGCCAGCAGCCTGATAGACAGGACCAAAAACATTCAGTACTTC

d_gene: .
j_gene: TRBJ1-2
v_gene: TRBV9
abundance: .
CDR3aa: CASSATGNYGYTF
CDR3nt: TGTGCCAGCAGCGCGACTGGGAACTATGGCTACACCTTC

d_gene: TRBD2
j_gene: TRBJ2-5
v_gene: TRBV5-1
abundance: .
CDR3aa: CASSSGGSGQETQYF
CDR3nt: TGCGCCAGCAGCTCGGGGGGATCGGGCCAAGAGACCCAGTACTTC

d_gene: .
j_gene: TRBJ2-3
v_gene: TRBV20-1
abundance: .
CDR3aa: CSATTSTDTQYF
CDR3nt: TGCAGTGCTACCACTAGCACAGATACGCAGTATTTT